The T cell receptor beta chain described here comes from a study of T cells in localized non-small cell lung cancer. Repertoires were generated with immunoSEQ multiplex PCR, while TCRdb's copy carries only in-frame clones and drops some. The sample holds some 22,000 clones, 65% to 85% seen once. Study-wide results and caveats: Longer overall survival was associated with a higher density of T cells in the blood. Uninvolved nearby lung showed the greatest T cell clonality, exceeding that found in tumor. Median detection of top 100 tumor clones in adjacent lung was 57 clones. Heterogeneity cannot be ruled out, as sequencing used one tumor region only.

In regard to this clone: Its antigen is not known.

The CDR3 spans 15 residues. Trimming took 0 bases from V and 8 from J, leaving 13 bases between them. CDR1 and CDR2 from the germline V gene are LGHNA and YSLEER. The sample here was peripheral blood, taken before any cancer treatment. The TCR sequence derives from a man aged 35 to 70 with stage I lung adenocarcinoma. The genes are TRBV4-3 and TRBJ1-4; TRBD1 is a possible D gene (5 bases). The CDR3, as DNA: TGCGCCAGCAGCCAAGACGGGAGGGGAGAGGAAAAACTGTTTTTT. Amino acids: CASSQDGRGEEKLFF.